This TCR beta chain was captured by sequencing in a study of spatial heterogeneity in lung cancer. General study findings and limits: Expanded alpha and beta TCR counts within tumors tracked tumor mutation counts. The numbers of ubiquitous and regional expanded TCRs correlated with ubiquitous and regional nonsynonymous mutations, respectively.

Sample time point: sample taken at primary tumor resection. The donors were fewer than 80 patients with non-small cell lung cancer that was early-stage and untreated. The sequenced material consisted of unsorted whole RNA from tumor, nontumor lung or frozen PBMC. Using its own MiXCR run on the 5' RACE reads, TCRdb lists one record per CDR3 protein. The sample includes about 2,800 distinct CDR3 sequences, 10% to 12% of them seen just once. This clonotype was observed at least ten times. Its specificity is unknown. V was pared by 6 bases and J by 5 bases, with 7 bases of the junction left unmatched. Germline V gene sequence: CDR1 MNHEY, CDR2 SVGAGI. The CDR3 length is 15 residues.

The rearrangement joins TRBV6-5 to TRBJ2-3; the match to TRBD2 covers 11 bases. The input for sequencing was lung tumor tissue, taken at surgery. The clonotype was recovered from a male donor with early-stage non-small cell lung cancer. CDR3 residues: CASSFSGRAGDTQYF. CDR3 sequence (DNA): TGTGCCAGCAGCTTTAGCGGGAGGGCCGGAGATACGCAGTATTTT.